This T cell receptor beta chain was sequenced for a study of blood T cell repertoires in COVID-19. Libraries were prepared by immunoSEQ multiplex PCR; TCRdb keeps only in-frame clonotypes and omits some of them. The data hold fewer than 450,000 clones, with around nine tenths observed a single time. The CDR3 sequence is 17 residues long. In germline, CDR1 is SGHNT, CDR2 YYREEE (reference sequence). V was trimmed by 0 bases and J by 7 bases, leaving 17 bases between them. The chain recombines TRBV5-4 with TRBJ1-6; tentatively, D is TRBD1 (6 bases). The sample taken for sequencing was PBMCs or T cells enriched from blood (not recorded which). The clonotype was recovered from a woman under 30 who had recovered from COVID-19. CDR3 sequence: CASSLVNRLDSNSPLHF. The CDR3 DNA follows: TGTGCCAGCAGCTTGGTAAATCGTTTGGACAGCAATTCACCCCTCCACTTT.